A single sample gave rise to the 27 T cell receptor beta chains below, sequenced in a study of blood T cell repertoires in COVID-19. Libraries were prepared by immunoSEQ multiplex PCR; TCRdb keeps only in-frame clonotypes and omits some of them. The sample includes over 200,000 clones, around 83% seen only once; the top ten take roughly 9.4%. Sequencing was done on a sample of peripheral blood. These receptors all come from a man aged 35 to 55 with active or convalescent COVID-19.

The J gene is TRBJ1-1, the V gene TRBV3-1 (or the pseudogene TRBV3-2); D possibly corresponds to TRBD1 (5 bases). The V end lost 5 bases, the J end lost 1 base, and 17 bases lay between the germline ends. The CDR3 is 16 residues long. Germline-derived CDR1 and CDR2 are LGHDT and YNNKEL (reference sequence). The CDR3 coding sequence is TGTGCCAGCAGCTCTTCCAATCCGGGGGGGAACACTGAAGCTTTCTTT. As protein: CASSSSNPGGNTEAFF.

This sequence joins TRBV18 and TRBJ1-2; 8 bases align to TRBD1. The ends lost 3 bases at V and 4 bases at J; junction bases unmatched: 4. The CDR3 has 14 residues. Germline assignment: CDR1 KGHSH and CDR2 LQKENI. The CDR3 sequence is CASSPGQGGYGYTF. In nucleotides, the CDR3 is TGTGCCAGCTCACCCGGACAGGGAGGCTATGGCTACACCTTC.

The J gene is TRBJ2-6, the V gene TRBV6-4; maybe TRBD1 (5 bases). Germline-derived CDR1 and CDR2 are MRHNA and SNTAGT. The CDR3 is made up of 15 amino acids. V lost 7 bases to trimming and J lost 4 bases, with 14 bases between them. The DNA of the CDR3 is TGTGCCAGCACCCAGGGTCCCTCCGGGGCCAACGTCCTGACTTTC. Translating gives CASTQGPSGANVLTF.

V is TRBV29-1 and J is TRBJ1-1; D is possibly TRBD1 (6 bases). Germline assignment: CDR1 SQVTM and CDR2 ANQGSEA. Trimming shortened V by 6 bases and J by 0 bases, and 11 bases separated the two germline ends. The CDR3 has 13 residues. The CDR3: CSVKTGMNTEAFF. The CDR3 coding sequence is TGCAGCGTAAAGACAGGTATGAACACTGAAGCTTTCTTT.

V and J are TRBV9 and TRBJ1-5, with D maybe TRBD1 (5 bases). The V end lost 0 bases, the J end lost 4 bases, and 11 bases lay between the germline ends. This CDR3 is 15 amino acids long. Germline V lookup: CDR1 SGDLS, CDR2 YYNGEE. The CDR3 region has the DNA TGTGCCAGCAGCGTAGGGCAGGGCCCAAATCAGCCCCAGCATTTT. Amino acid sequence: CASSVGQGPNQPQHF.

The genes are TRBV7-9 and TRBJ1-4; weak D call: TRBD1 (5 bases). Germline V gene sequence: CDR1 SEHNR, CDR2 FQNEAQ (reference sequence). The CDR3 totals 15 residues. V gave up 2 bases and J gave up 7 bases, with 14 bases separating them. CDR3 DNA: TGTGCCAGCAGCTTACAGCAGGGATCGGGTGAAAAACTGTTTTTT. It is translated as CASSLQQGSGEKLFF.

This sequence joins TRBV5-6 and TRBJ1-2; no reliable D call. The V gene's germline CDR1 is SGHDT and CDR2 YYEEEE. V was trimmed by 1 base and J by 6 bases, leaving 7 bases between them. The CDR3 sequence is 12 residues long. The CDR3 region has the DNA TGTGCCAGCAGCTTGATGGAGGATGGCTACACCTTC. Protein product: CASSLMEDGYTF.

The rearrangement links TRBV14 to TRBJ1-1; 7 bases map to TRBD1. The CDR3 is 15 residues long. Germline-derived CDR1 and CDR2 are SGHDN and FVKESK. Trimming at V came to 3 bases and at J to 0 bases, leaving 4 bases not matched to a gene. This CDR3 reads CASSHRQGLNTEAFF. The CDR3 DNA is TGTGCCAGCAGCCACCGACAGGGTTTGAACACTGAAGCTTTCTTT.

CDR3: CASRKRGGLDYGYTF. CDR3 DNA sequence: TGTGCCAGCAGAAAAAGGGGGGGGCTGGACTATGGCTACACCTTC. The chain has TRBV7-8 and TRBJ1-2; possible D gene TRBD1, 6 bases. Trimming pared 6 bases from V and 3 bases from J, leaving 17 bases between. This CDR3 spans 15 amino acids. Germline lookup yields CDR1 SGHVS and CDR2 FQNEAQ. Together with reference TRBV7-8 and TRBJ1-2, the CDR3 gives the full variable domain: GAGVSQSPRYKVAKRGQDVALRCDPISGHVSLFWYQQALGQGPEFLTYFQNEAQLDKSGLPSDRFFAERPEGSVSTLKIQRTQQEDSAVYLCASRKRGGLDYGYTFGSGTRLTVV.

V is TRBV6-5 and J is TRBJ2-7; TRBD1 agrees at 9 bases. The CDR3 totals 14 residues. Germline V gene lookup returns CDR1 MNHEY and CDR2 SVGAGI. V lost 6 bases, J lost 4 bases, and 7 bases stayed unmatched. The CDR3 protein is CASRTGTGTYEQYF. For the CDR3, the DNA is TGTGCCAGCAGGACCGGGACAGGGACGTACGAGCAGTACTTC.

The chain employs TRBV25-1 and TRBJ2-3, with D perhaps matching TRBD1 (5 bases). V was pared by 1 base and J by 3 bases, with 14 bases between. CDR3 length: 16 amino acids. Germline V gene sequence: CDR1 MGHDK, CDR2 SYGVNS. CDR3 protein: CASSEWGYQKTDTQYF. The CDR3 bases are TGTGCCAGCAGTGAATGGGGCTATCAGAAGACAGATACGCAGTATTTT.

The chain couples TRBV28 to TRBJ1-6; D uncertain. This CDR3 has 13 residues. Germline assignment: CDR1 MDHEN and CDR2 SYDVKM. Between the trimmed V and J ends, which lost 5 bases and 10 bases, there was a span of 12 bases. The CDR3 spells CASSMTRGSPLHF. Written as DNA, the CDR3 is TGTGCCAGCAGTATGACCCGCGGGTCACCCCTCCACTTT. The complete variable domain, with remaining parts taken from reference TRBV28 and TRBJ1-6, reads DVKVTQSSRYLVKRTGEKVFLECVQDMDHENMFWYRQDPGLGLRLIYFSYDVKMKEKGDIPEGYSVSREKKERFSLILESASTNQTSMYLCASSMTRGSPLHFGNGTRLTVT.

With respect to this clone: This same CDR3 is encoded by further DNA sequences in the sample. The CDR3, as DNA: TGTGCCAGCAGTTTAAGGCAGGGGAGTGAAAAACTGTTTTTT. This codes for CASSLRQGSEKLFF. The chain joins TRBV27 to TRBJ1-4; tentatively, D is TRBD1 (6 bases). Per the germline V gene, CDR1 is MNHEY and CDR2 is SMNVEV (reference sequence). This CDR3 has 14 amino acids. Trimming removed 2 bases at V and 7 bases at J, with 11 bases between. Full variable domain (rest looked up from reference TRBV27 and TRBJ1-4): EAQVTQNPRYLITVTGKKLTVTCSQNMNHEYMSWYRQDPGLGLRQIYYSMNVEVTDKGDVPEGYKVSRKEKRNFPLILESPSPNQTSLYFCASSLRQGSEKLFFGSGTQLSVL.

In nucleotides, the CDR3 is TGTGCCACCAGCCCCGAGGGTGTCAGGACTGGAAACACCATATATTTT. It codes for CATSPEGVRTGNTIYF. The chain recombines TRBV15 with TRBJ1-3; D remains ambiguous. This CDR3 contains 16 residues. Germline V gene sequence: CDR1 LNHNV, CDR2 YYDKDF (reference sequence). V was pared by 5 bases and J by 2 bases, with 16 bases between.

The V call is TRBV30, the J call TRBJ2-2, with D perhaps matching TRBD1 (5 bases). CDR3 size: 13 residues. CDR1 is GTSNPN and CDR2 is SVGIG in the germline V gene (reference sequence). V was trimmed by 4 bases and J by 1 base, leaving 7 bases between them. The CDR3 DNA is TGTGCCTGGACCGGACAGAACACCGGGGAGCTGTTTTTT. Translating it yields CAWTGQNTGELFF.

The chain combines TRBV6-2 or TRBV6-3 with TRBJ2-5, with TRBD2 identical over 10 bases. The CDR3 totals 16 residues. V was pared by 6 bases and J by 5 bases, with 12 bases of the junction left unmatched. The germline CDR1 and CDR2 sequences are MNHEY and SVGEGT. The CDR3 loop is CASSKTPSGGRETQYF. CDR3 DNA: TGTGCCAGCAGCAAAACCCCTAGCGGGGGCCGGGAGACCCAGTACTTC.

The chain links TRBV2 to TRBJ2-1; a weak D match, TRBD1 (6 bases). The CDR3 loop spans 13 amino acids. Germline CDR1 reads SNHLY; CDR2 reads FYNNEI. Trimming cost V 5 bases and J 6 bases, with 11 bases left between them. This CDR3 reads CASSQQGPNEQFF. For the CDR3, the DNA is TGTGCCAGCAGTCAACAGGGTCCCAATGAGCAGTTCTTC. The entire variable domain, with the rest obtained from reference TRBV2 and TRBJ2-1, is as follows: EPEVTQTPSHQVTQMGQEVILRCVPISNHLYFYWYRQILGQKVEFLVSFYNNEISEKSEIFDDQFSVERPDGSNFTLKIRSTKLEDSAMYFCASSQQGPNEQFFGPGTRLTVL.

V and J are TRBV27 and TRBJ2-5; 7 positions match TRBD2. This CDR3 is built from 16 residues. The germline CDR1 and CDR2 sequences are MNHEY and SMNVEV (reference sequence). The V segment lost 1 base and the J segment 5 bases; nucleotides outside the gene matches: 10. CDR3: CASSLYASGIRETQYF. In DNA, the CDR3 is TGTGCCAGCAGTTTATATGCCAGCGGGATTAGGGAGACCCAGTACTTC.

This clone appeared once. This chain connects TRBV27 to TRBJ1-2, with 7 bases that match TRBD1. This CDR3 contains 15 residues. The ends lost 0 bases at V and 4 bases at J; junction bases unmatched: 5. The germline V gene encodes CDR1 MNHEY and CDR2 SMNVEV (reference sequence). CDR3 sequence reads: CASSLSVQGGYGYTF. The CDR3 coding sequence is TGTGCCAGCAGTTTATCGGTCCAGGGGGGCTATGGCTACACCTTC.

The sample holds a few counts of this clone. The V and J genes are TRBV5-1 and TRBJ1-5, with 7 bases lining up with TRBD1. The germline CDR1 and CDR2 sequences are SGHRS and YFSETQ. The CDR3 covers 15 residues. The V and J ends lost 0 bases and 6 bases, in that order; junction bases with no gene match: 6. The DNA of the CDR3 is TGCGCCAGCAGCTTGGGGACAGGAGGGGGTCAGCCCCAGCATTTT. This codes for CASSLGTGGGQPQHF. Full variable domain (outside the CDR3, taken from reference TRBV5-1 and TRBJ1-5): KAGVTQTPRYLIKTRGQQVTLSCSPISGHRSVSWYQQTPGQGLQFLFEYFSETQRNKGNFPGRFSGRQFSNSRSEMNVSTLELGDSALYLCASSLGTGGGQPQHFGDGTRLSIL.

The chain joins TRBV5-1 to TRBJ2-7, with D perhaps TRBD1 (6 bases). The CDR3 totals 15 residues. V lost 7 bases, J lost 7 bases, and 24 bases lay in between. Germline V gene data show CDR1 as SGHRS and CDR2 as YFSETQ. CDR3 amino acids: CASQLGIVGAREQYF. In DNA, the CDR3 is TGCGCCAGCCAGCTTGGAATCGTGGGGGCGCGGGAGCAGTACTTC.

The chain combines TRBV5-1 with TRBJ2-1, with D perhaps TRBD2 (6 bases). Trimming took 0 bases from V and 0 from J, leaving 10 bases between them. The length of the CDR3 is 16 residues. CDR1 and CDR2 (germline): SGHRS, YFSETQ. The CDR3 DNA is TGCGCCAGCAGCTTGGCCGCGGGATTCTCCTACAATGAGCAGTTCTTC. Amino acid sequence: CASSLAAGFSYNEQFF.

The V call is TRBV5-1, the J call TRBJ2-7, with 8 bases matching TRBD1. The CDR3 sequence is 15 residues long. J lost 1 base, V lost 0 bases, and 3 bases had no gene match. Germline V gene sequence: CDR1 SGHRS, CDR2 YFSETQ. This CDR3 reads CASSLGWTGSYEQYF. The CDR3 DNA is TGCGCCAGCAGCTTGGGCTGGACAGGGTCCTACGAGCAGTACTTC.

This clone appeared once. The chain joins TRBV5-4 to TRBJ1-1; 12 bases are shared with TRBD1. This CDR3 contains 17 residues. Unmatched junction bases numbered 7, after V lost 0 bases and J lost 4 bases. Germline V gene lookup returns CDR1 SGHNT and CDR2 YYREEE (reference sequence). CDR3 nucleotide sequence: TGTGCCAGCAGCTTGGGGGACAGGGGGCGTGGGGGCACTGAAGCTTTCTTT. It yields the protein CASSLGDRGRGGTEAFF.

CDR3 DNA sequence: TGTGCCAGCAGTGAGTACTCTCAGTTCTTC. This encodes CASSEYSQFF. The rearrangement uses TRBV2 and TRBJ2-1; D not resolved. The CDR3 sequence is 10 residues long. Germline CDR1 is SNHLY and CDR2 is FYNNEI. V lost 3 bases to trimming and J lost 13 bases, with 7 bases between them.

This sequence joins TRBV5-1 and TRBJ2-3; D call uncertain. Trimming shortened V by 1 base and J by 0 bases, and 12 bases separated the two germline ends. Germline V gene data show CDR1 as SGHRS and CDR2 as YFSETQ. The CDR3 is 16 residues long. CDR3 nucleotides: TGCGCCAGCAGCTTGCCCGAGAGAACTAGCACAGATACGCAGTATTTT. It yields the protein CASSLPERTSTDTQYF.

This chain joins TRBV30 and TRBJ1-5; D not certain. The length of the CDR3 is 14 residues. V was trimmed by 3 bases and J by 5 bases, leaving 14 bases between them. Germline-derived CDR1 and CDR2 are GTSNPN and SVGIG (reference sequence). CDR3 residues: CAWRQTNNDQPQHF. For the CDR3, the DNA is TGTGCCTGGAGACAGACGAACAATGATCAGCCCCAGCATTTT.